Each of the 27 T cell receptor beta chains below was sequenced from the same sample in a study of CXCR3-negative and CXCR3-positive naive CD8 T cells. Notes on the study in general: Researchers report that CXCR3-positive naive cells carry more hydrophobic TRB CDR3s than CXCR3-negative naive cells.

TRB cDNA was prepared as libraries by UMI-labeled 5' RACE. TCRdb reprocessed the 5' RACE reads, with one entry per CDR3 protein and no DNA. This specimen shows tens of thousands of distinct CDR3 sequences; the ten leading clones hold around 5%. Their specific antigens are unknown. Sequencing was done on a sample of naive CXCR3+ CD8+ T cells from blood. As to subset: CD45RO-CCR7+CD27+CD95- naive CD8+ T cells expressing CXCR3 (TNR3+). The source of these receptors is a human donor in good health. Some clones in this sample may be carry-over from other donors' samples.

This CDR3 is CASSRTGTSGGSSYNEQFF. The chain employs TRBV19 and TRBJ2-1; TCRdb outputs TRBD2, but without DNA this stays unchecked. In germline, CDR1 is LNHDA, CDR2 SQIVND (reference sequence). The CDR3 totals 19 residues. Filled out from reference TRBV19 and TRBJ2-1, the complete variable domain reads DGGITQSPKYLFRKEGQNVTLSCEQNLNHDAMYWYRQDPGQGLRLIYYSQIVNDFQKGDIAEGYSVSREKKESFPLTVTSAQKNPTAFYLCASSRTGTSGGSSYNEQFFGPGTRLTVL.

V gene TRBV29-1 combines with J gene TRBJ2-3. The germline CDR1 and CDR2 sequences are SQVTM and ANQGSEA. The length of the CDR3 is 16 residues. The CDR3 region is CSVEDLPTLTSDTQYF.

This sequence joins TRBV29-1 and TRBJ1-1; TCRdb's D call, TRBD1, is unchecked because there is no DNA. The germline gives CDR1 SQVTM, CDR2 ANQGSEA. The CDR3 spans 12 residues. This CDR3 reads CSVVGDGTEAFF. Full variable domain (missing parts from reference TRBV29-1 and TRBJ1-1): SAVISQKPSRDICQRGTSLTIQCQVDSQVTMMFWYRQQPGQSLTLIATANQGSEATYESGFVIDKFPISRPNLTFSTLTVSNMSPEDSSIYLCSVVGDGTEAFFGQGTRLTVV.

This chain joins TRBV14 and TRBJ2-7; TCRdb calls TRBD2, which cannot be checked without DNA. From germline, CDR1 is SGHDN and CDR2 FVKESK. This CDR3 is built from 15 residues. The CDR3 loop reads CASSKELAAAYEQYF.

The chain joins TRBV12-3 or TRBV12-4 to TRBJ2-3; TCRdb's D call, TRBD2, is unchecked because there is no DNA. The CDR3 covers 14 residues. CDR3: CASTSGIGPDTQYF.

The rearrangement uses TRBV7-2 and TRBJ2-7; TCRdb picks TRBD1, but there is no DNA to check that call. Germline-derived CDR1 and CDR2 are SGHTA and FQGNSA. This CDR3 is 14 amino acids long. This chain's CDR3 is CASSLGGRAYEQYF.

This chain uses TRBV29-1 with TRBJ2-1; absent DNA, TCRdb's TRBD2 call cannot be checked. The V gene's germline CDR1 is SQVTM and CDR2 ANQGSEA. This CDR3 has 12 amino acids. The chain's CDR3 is CSVISAGGEQFF.

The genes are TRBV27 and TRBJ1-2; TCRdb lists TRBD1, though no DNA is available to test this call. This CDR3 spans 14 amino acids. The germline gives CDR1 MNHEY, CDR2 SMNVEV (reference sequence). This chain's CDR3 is CASAPGQSNYGYTF.

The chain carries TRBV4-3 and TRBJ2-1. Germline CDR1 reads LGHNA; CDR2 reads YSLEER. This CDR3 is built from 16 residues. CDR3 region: CASSQELPSSYNEQFF.

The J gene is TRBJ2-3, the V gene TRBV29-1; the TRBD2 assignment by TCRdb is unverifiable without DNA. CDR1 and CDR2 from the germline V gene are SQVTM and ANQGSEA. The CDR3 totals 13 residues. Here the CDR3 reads CSGTSGSADTQYF.

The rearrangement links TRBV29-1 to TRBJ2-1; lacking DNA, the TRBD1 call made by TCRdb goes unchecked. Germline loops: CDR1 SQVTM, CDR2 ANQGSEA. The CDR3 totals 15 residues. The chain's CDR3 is CSVAGTPNSYNEQFF.

The CDR3 here is CATSRGGENVGYTF. V is TRBV15 and J is TRBJ1-2; TCRdb's D gene call, TRBD1, goes unchecked for lack of DNA. Looked up from germline, CDR1 is LNHNV and CDR2 is YYDKDF (reference sequence). The CDR3 totals 14 residues.

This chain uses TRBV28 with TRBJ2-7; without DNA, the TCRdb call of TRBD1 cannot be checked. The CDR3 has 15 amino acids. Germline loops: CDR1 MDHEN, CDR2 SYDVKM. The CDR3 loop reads CASSNLETGGYEQYF.

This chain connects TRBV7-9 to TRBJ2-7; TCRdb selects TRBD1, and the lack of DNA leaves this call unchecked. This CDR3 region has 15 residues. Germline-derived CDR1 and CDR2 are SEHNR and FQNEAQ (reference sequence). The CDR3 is CASSFLDRGLYEQYF.

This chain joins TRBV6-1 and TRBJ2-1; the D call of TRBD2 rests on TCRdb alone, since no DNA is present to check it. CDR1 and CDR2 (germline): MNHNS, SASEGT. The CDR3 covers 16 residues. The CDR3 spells CASRSPLAGGPNEQFF.

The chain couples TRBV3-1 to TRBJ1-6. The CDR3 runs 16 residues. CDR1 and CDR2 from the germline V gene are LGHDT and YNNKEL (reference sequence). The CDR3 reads CASSPTYRGYDSPLHF.

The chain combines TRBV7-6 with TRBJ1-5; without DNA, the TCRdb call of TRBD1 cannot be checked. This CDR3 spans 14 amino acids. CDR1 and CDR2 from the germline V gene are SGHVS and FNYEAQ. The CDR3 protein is CASSPGTYGQPQHF.

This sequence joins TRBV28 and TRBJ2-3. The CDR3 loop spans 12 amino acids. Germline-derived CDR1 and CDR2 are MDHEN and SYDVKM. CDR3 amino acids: CASLRGGDTQYF.

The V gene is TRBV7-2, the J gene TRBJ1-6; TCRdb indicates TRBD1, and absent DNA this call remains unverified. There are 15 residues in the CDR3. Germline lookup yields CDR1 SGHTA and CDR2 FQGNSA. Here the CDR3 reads CASSLTGTANSPLHF.

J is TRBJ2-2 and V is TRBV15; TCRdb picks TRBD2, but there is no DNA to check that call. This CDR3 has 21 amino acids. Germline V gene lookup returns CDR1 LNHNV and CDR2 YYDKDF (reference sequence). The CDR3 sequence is CATSRTPPGLAGGTNTGVLFF.

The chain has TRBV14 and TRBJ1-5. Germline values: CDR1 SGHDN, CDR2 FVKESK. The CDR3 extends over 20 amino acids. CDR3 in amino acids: CASSQDRWAKFLNSNQPQHF.

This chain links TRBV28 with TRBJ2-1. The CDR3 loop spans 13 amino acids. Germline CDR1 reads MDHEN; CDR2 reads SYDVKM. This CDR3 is CASSYDSDNEQFF.

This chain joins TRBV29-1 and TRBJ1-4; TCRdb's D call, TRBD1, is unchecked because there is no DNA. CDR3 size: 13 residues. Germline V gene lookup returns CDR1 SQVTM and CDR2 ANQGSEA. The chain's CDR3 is CSATPVGAEKLFF.

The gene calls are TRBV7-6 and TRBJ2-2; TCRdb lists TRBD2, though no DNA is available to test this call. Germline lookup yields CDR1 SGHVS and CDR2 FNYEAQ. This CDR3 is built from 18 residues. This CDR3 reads CASSLATSGRGWTGELFF.

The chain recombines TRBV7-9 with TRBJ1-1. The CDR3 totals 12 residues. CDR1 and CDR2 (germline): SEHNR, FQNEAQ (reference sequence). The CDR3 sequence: CASSRTRDEAFF.

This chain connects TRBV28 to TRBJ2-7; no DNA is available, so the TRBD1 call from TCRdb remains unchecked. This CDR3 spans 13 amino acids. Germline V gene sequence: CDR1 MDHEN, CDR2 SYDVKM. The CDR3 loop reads CAISFRETYEQYF.

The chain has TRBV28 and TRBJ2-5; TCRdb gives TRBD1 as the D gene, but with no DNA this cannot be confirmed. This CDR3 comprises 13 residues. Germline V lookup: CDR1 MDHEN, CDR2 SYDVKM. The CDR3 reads CASSFGGQETQYF.